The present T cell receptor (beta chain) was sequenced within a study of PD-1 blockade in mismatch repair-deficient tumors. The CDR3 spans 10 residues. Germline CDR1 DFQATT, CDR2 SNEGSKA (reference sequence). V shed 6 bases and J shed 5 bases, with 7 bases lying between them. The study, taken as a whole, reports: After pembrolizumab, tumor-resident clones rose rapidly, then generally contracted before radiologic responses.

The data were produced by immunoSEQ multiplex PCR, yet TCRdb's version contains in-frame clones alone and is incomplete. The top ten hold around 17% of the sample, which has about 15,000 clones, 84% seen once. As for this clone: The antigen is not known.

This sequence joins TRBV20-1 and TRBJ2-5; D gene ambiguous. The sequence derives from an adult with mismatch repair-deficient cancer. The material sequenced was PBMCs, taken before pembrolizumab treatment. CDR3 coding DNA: TGCAGTGCGGTGGGGGAGACCCAGTACTTC. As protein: CSAVGETQYF.